The present T cell receptor beta chain was sequenced within a study of T cells in Graves' hyperthyroidism and ophthalmopathy. Study details: Prior to any treatment, at the point of initial diagnosis, peripheral blood was collected.

Researchers barred patients who had uncontrolled infection, other autoimmune disease, pregnancy or lactation. Amplified regions were TCR beta CDR3 sequences from RNA transcripts. The TCR CDR3 first-round RT-PCR relied on the HTBI primer set. TCRdb processed the multiplex PCR reads anew with MiXCR; each CDR3 protein has one entry. The table has some 600,000 distinct CDR3 sequences, approximately 14% seen once; the top ten hold 5.8%. The CDR3 has 17 amino acids. Germline V gene lookup returns CDR1 SGHRS and CDR2 YFSETQ. This clonotype has a count of ten or more. One end of the junction fails to match germline, which may point to a read error.

Sequencing used blood. The chain carries TRBV5-1 and TRBJ2-7; a weak D match, TRBD1 (6 bases). This clonotype originated in a woman between 25 and 40 years old with Graves' hyperthyroidism that later progressed to Graves' ophthalmopathy. CDR3 region: CASSFAVPGTNVYGQYF. For the CDR3, the DNA is TGCGCCAGCAGCTTCGCCGTTCCCGGGACAAACGTATACGGGCAGTACTTC.